Detailed here is one T cell receptor beta chain. This sample was included in a study of blood T cell repertoires in COVID-19. The overall study: The samples span acute and convalescent COVID-19 from the United States, Italy and Spain. PBMCs, B-cell-depleted T cells, or T cells provided the cDNA or gDNA that made up the material.

Repertoires were generated with immunoSEQ multiplex PCR, while TCRdb's copy carries only in-frame clones and drops some. This sample has more than 200,000 clones, with about 85% found just once. Germline values: CDR1 LNHDA, CDR2 SQIVND (reference sequence). This CDR3 has 14 amino acids. Trimming pared 9 bases from V and 2 bases from J, leaving 17 bases between. The sequence came from a man in his sixties with acute or convalescent COVID-19. This chain connects TRBV19 to TRBJ2-7; possibly TRBD1 for D (7 bases). The specimen was peripheral blood. Written as DNA, the CDR3 is TGTGCCAGCAGCAGGGGGGTACCCCCCTACGAGCAGTACTTC. It translates to CASSRGVPPYEQYF.